These T cell receptor beta chains were read from a single sample in a study of blood T cell repertoires in COVID-19. The data were produced by immunoSEQ multiplex PCR, yet TCRdb's version contains in-frame clones alone and is incomplete. Among over 200,000 clones listed, approximately 78% were seen once. Sequencing input: peripheral blood. The source is a woman aged 40 to 50 with acute or convalescent COVID-19. CDR3s include the opening cysteine and the closing phenylalanine or tryptophan. D genes are given only for firm matches. Size is omitted from some rows. Given values are once, few, many or a class for expanded clones.

V: TRBV7-9; J: TRBJ2-2; size: NA; D: NA; DNA: TGTGCCAGCAGCTTAGTCGGCCTAAGTCAGGGGCCCACCGGGGAGCTGTTTTTT; CDR3: CASSLVGLSQGPTGELFF
V: TRBV9; J: TRBJ1-2; size: NA; D: TRBD1; DNA: TGTGCCAGCAGCCCGGGCGGGACAGGGGGGTATGGCTACACCTTC; CDR3: CASSPGGTGGYGYTF
V: TRBV6-1; J: TRBJ2-1; size: NA; D: NA; DNA: TGTGCCAGCAGTGATTACCAGGGTAGTTTCGATGAGCAGTTCTTC; CDR3: CASSDYQGSFDEQFF
V: TRBV2; J: TRBJ2-5; size: NA; D: TRBD1; DNA: TGTGCCAGCAGGTTTCCGGGACGGCAGGGGGCCCAGTACTTC; CDR3: CASRFPGRQGAQYF
V: TRBV4-1; J: TRBJ2-1; size: NA; D: TRBD2; DNA: TGCGCCAGCAGCCAAGTAGCGGGGGGAGCCTACAATGAGCAGTTCTTC; CDR3: CASSQVAGGAYNEQFF
V: TRBV5-1; J: TRBJ1-2; size: NA; D: NA; DNA: TGCGCCAGCAGCTCCCGAGGGGGGGGCGGTAGGGATGGCTACACCTTC; CDR3: CASSSRGGGGRDGYTF
V: TRBV13; J: TRBJ2-2; size: NA; D: TRBD1; DNA: TGTGCCAGCAGCTCAACCGGACAGGGGTGGACCGGGGAGCTGTTTTTT; CDR3: CASSSTGQGWTGELFF
V: TRBV25-1; J: TRBJ2-7; size: NA; D: TRBD1; DNA: TGTGCCAGCAGTGACAACAGGGGGCCTTTGTCCTACGAGCAGTACTTC; CDR3: CASSDNRGPLSYEQYF
V: TRBV19; J: TRBJ1-2; size: NA; D: TRBD1; DNA: TGTGCCAGTAGACCCCTCGGGACAGGGACTAACTATGGCTACACCTTC; CDR3: CASRPLGTGTNYGYTF
V: TRBV11-2; J: TRBJ1-1; size: NA; D: TRBD1; DNA: TGTGCCAGCAGCTTAGGGCCGGCAGGGGGCGTTGGAGTCACTGAAGCTTTCTTT; CDR3: CASSLGPAGGVGVTEAFF
V: TRBV11-3; J: TRBJ2-5; size: NA; D: TRBD2; DNA: TGTGCCAGCAGCTTCGGTAGCGGGGGGGTCCAAGAGACCCAGTACTTC; CDR3: CASSFGSGGVQETQYF
V: TRBV7-8; J: TRBJ1-2; size: NA; D: TRBD1; DNA: TGTGCCAGCAGCTTCCGGGACAGCTTCTATGGCTACACCTTC; CDR3: CASSFRDSFYGYTF
V: TRBV7-2; J: TRBJ2-2; size: NA; D: NA; DNA: TGTGCCAGCAGCCCGCCCACAGAGAACACCGGGGAGCTGTTTTTT; CDR3: CASSPPTENTGELFF
V: TRBV18; J: TRBJ2-3; size: NA; D: NA; DNA: TGTGCCAGCTCACCCGGGACACAAGATACGCAGTATTTT; CDR3: CASSPGTQDTQYF
V: TRBV4-3; J: TRBJ2-7; size: NA; D: NA; DNA: TGCGCCAGCAGCCAAGAGGCAACAGCCTACGAGCAGTACTTC; CDR3: CASSQEATAYEQYF
V: TRBV6-5; J: TRBJ2-2; size: NA; D: TRBD1; DNA: TGTGCCAGCACCGAAGACAGGGTGCAGCTGTTTTTT; CDR3: CASTEDRVQLFF
V: TRBV27; J: TRBJ2-7; size: NA; D: TRBD2; DNA: TGTGCCAGCAGTTCAACCCTCCGACTAGCGGGAGGGCCGAGGGAGCAGTACTTC; CDR3: CASSSTLRLAGGPREQYF
V: TRBV3-1/TRBV3-2; J: TRBJ1-3; size: NA; D: NA; DNA: TGTGCCAGCAGCCCAGGGGTCGACACCATATATTTT; CDR3: CASSPGVDTIYF
V: TRBV5-1; J: TRBJ1-3; size: NA; D: TRBD1; DNA: TGCGCCAGCAGCTTGGGACAGGGATTCACTGGAAACACCATATATTTT; CDR3: CASSLGQGFTGNTIYF
V: TRBV3-1/TRBV3-2; J: TRBJ2-2; size: NA; D: NA; DNA: TGTGCCAGCAGCCAAGGCCTTTCTGGGGGCGTGAACACCGGGGAGCTGTTTTTT; CDR3: CASSQGLSGGVNTGELFF
V: TRBV3-1/TRBV3-2; J: TRBJ1-2; size: NA; D: NA; DNA: TGTGCCAGCAGCCAACAGTATGGCTACACCTTC; CDR3: CASSQQYGYTF
V: TRBV27; J: TRBJ2-7; size: many; D: NA; DNA: TGTGCCAGCAGTTCATGGACAAAATCCTACGAGCAGTACTTC; CDR3: CASSSWTKSYEQYF
V: TRBV6-2/TRBV6-3; J: TRBJ1-5; size: NA; D: TRBD1; DNA: TGTGCCAGCAGCCTGGGACAGCTCAATCAGCCCCAGCATTTT; CDR3: CASSLGQLNQPQHF